This T cell receptor beta chain was sequenced during a study of molecular identifiers for immune sequencing clone quantification. In its sample, this clonotype was seen a few times. TCRdb itself ran the PCR reads through MiXCR, one entry per CDR3 protein. This sample yields about 510,000 distinct CDR3 sequences, of which over 20% are seen a single time; more than 0.8% belongs to the top ten. Source material for naive CD8 libraries was roughly 18,000 to 1,000,000 sorted cells, with 10%, 30% or 50% RNA. Sequences were obtained from naive CD8+ T cells from blood, with Jurkat cell RNA spiked in. Indicated subset: FACS-sorted CD8+CD4-CCR7+CD45RA+ naive T cells. This sequence originates from a human donor in good health. Some libraries in this study had Jurkat cell RNA spiked in.

CDR3 amino acids: CASSYRQHQETQYF. The CDR3 nucleotides are TGTGCCAGCAGCTACAGACAGCACCAAGAGACCCAGTACTTC. The V and J genes are TRBV28 and TRBJ2-5; D perhaps matches TRBD1 (5 bases). The CDR3 consists of 14 residues. Germline assignment: CDR1 MDHEN and CDR2 SYDVKM. V dropped 6 bases and J dropped 0 bases, with 11 bases sitting between them.